The 5 T cell receptor beta chains below all came from one sample that was sequenced in a study of read filtering for tumor transcriptome and immune sequencing (dated by TCRdb to about 2020). Sequencing took place on an Illumina HiSeq 4000. Starting from 350 to 450 ng RNA, TCR libraries were constructed with the Immunoverse kit using molecular barcoded adaptors that cover the alpha/delta and beta/gamma chains. Using fastp at Q25 and MiXCR, TCRdb reprocessed the public reads and kept productive beta chains. Every distinct CDR3 protein forms one entry, paired with its most common genes and DNA. Counted in this sample were 100,000 to 150,000 distinct CDR3 sequences; roughly 13% of them appeared once. 7.5% to 9.5% of the sample is held by the ten biggest clonotypes. The sequenced sample was a population of CD138-negative cells sorted from bone marrow. The cell subset or site label, as the study defines it: bone marrow mononuclear cells depleted of CD138+ plasma/myeloma cells by negative magnetic selection. These receptors all come from a donor aged 40 or over with multiple myeloma.

About this clonotype itself: A much larger clone sits a single nucleotide away, making a read error possible. The chain uses TRBV20-1 and TRBJ2-2; D is unresolved. The CDR3 is made up of 12 amino acids. In germline, CDR1 is DFQATT, CDR2 SNEGSKA (reference sequence). V was shortened by 5 bases and J by 6 bases, with 10 bases between the two germline ends. This chain's CDR3 is CSAQDWSGELFF. CDR3 coding DNA: TGCAGTGCTCAAGATTGGTCCGGGGAGCTGTTTTTT.

A few counts support this clonotype. J is TRBJ2-7 and V is TRBV19, with D perhaps TRBD2 (7 bases). V lost 1 base to trimming and J lost 1 base, with 11 bases between them. The CDR3 consists of 15 residues. Germline assignment: CDR1 LNHDA and CDR2 SQIVND (reference sequence). In DNA, the CDR3 is TGTGCCAGTAGTATAGCGGGGGGCTTTTCCTACGAGCAGTACTTC. Translated, it gives CASSIAGGFSYEQYF.

This clonotype was seen repeatedly, ten times or more. The genes are TRBV7-2 and TRBJ2-1; the D gene is possibly TRBD2 (6 bases). Trimming took 5 bases from V and 6 from J, leaving 11 bases between them. The CDR3 totals 13 residues. CDR1 is SGHTA, CDR2 FQGNSA, per germline. The CDR3 protein is CASSPQGLNEQFF. The CDR3 DNA reads TGTGCCAGCAGCCCCCAGGGACTCAATGAGCAGTTCTTC.

The chain is built from TRBV6-1 and TRBJ1-5; unclear D gene. Trimming left V 6 bases short and J 6 bases short, with 6 bases between. The germline V gene encodes CDR1 MNHNS and CDR2 SASEGT. This CDR3 region has 11 residues. In nucleotides, the CDR3 is TGTGCCAGCAGGGAAAGTCAGCCCCAGCATTTT. Amino acid sequence: CASRESQPQHF.

The V call is TRBV7-2, the J call TRBJ1-3, with 7 bases that match TRBD1. Germline V lookup: CDR1 SGHTA, CDR2 FQGNSA. The V segment lost 4 bases and the J segment 4 bases; nucleotides outside the gene matches: 10. This CDR3 region has 16 residues. CDR3 coding DNA: TGTGCCAGCAGCTCCAGGACAGGCGCCAGGGGAAACACCATATATTTT. Translating it yields CASSSRTGARGNTIYF.